What follows is one TCR beta chain and its context. Antigen specificity is unknown. The data are from a study of cytomegalovirus exposure and HLA in healthy donors. Study outcomes and limitations: Data from an earlier analysis indicated that most TCR beta V segments were productive either about 87% or about 30% of the time. Reportedly, diagnosis of cytomegalovirus status by the classifier showed high specificity and sensitivity. Association of a missense DCLRE1C variant with TCR beta V- and J-gene trimming was reported in a later analysis. A few CMV-associated chains were confirmed in vitro to be specific for CMV antigens.

The primer mix had 60 Vbeta and 13 Jbeta primers. The data were produced by immunoSEQ multiplex PCR, yet TCRdb's version contains in-frame clones alone and is incomplete. This sample's table has under 200,000 clones. Sequences were obtained from PBMCs. The sequence was obtained from a woman under 30 in good health and CMV-seropositive.

The CDR3 loop reads CASSSALREDTQYF. CDR3 DNA sequence: TGTGCCAGCAGCTCCGCCCTACGGGAGGATACGCAGTATTTT. The gene calls are TRBV5-4 and TRBJ2-3; a possible D gene is TRBD2 (6 bases). The CDR3 has 14 amino acids. The germline V gene encodes CDR1 SGHNT and CDR2 YYREEE (reference sequence). The V and J ends lost 3 bases and 6 bases respectively, with 14 bases between them.